The sequence of this T cell receptor beta chain was determined in a study of OX40 agonist ivuxolimab in advanced cancers. Sequenced by immunoSEQ multiplex PCR; TCRdb stores in-frame clones only, minus some. The data contain under 95,000 clones, approximately 89% of them singletons. Exclusion of a patient followed from autoimmune disease history or systemic immunosuppression. For this clone: The antigen is unknown.

The CDR3 is 14 amino acids. Looked up from germline, CDR1 is SGDLS and CDR2 is YYNGEE. V dropped 0 bases and J dropped 6; count of bases not matched to a gene: 3. Overall study results and limits: At doses 0.1 to 3.0 mg/kg, CD4+ and CD8+ clones expanded. Patients with a partial response at 0.1-3.0 mg/kg had among the lowest clonal expansion. Researchers report that CD8+ T cells had, on average, more expanded clones than CD4+.

Source: CD4+ or CD8+ T cells sorted from blood, taken in a trial of the OX40 agonist ivuxolimab. The chain joins TRBV9 to TRBJ2-7, with 10 positions matching TRBD2. This receptor was taken from an adult with an advanced solid tumor such as melanoma, head and neck, liver or kidney cancer. The CDR3 reads CASSVASGSLEQYF. The CDR3 bases are TGTGCCAGCAGCGTAGCTAGCGGGAGTCTCGAGCAGTACTTC.